Shown below are 29 T cell receptor beta chains from a single sample sequenced in a study of shared clonotypes between healthy human individuals. Generated by immunoSEQ multiplex PCR, the TCRdb table keeps only in-frame clones and is missing some. Among about 2.1 million clones listed, just under 95% were seen once. CD8 cells regarded as naive lacked CD45RO, were positively chosen for CCR7, and omitted terminally differentiated effector memory CD45RA+ cells. The sample consisted of naive CD8+ T cells from PBMCs. The receptor set was obtained from a man younger than 30 in good health. Some clones in this sample may be carry-over from other donors' samples.

CDR3: CASNSPGTEAFF. As DNA, the CDR3 is TGCGCCAGCAATTCTCCGGGGACTGAAGCTTTCTTT. V usage is TRBV10-2 and J usage is TRBJ1-1; D gene unclear. The CDR3 length is 12 residues. V was shortened by 7 bases and J by 5 bases, with 11 bases between the two germline ends. In germline, CDR1 is WSHSY, CDR2 SAAADI.

This clone appeared once. This rearrangement joins TRBV7-9 to TRBJ1-2, with D tentatively TRBD1 (6 bases). Trimming stripped 7 bases from V and 2 bases from J, with 20 bases between. Germline values: CDR1 SEHNR, CDR2 FQNEAQ (reference sequence). CDR3 length equals 16 residues. DNA of the CDR3: TGTGCCAGCACTAGGGCCCTGGACAGCCGCAACTATGGCTACACCTTC. This encodes CASTRALDSRNYGYTF.

The CDR3 spells CASSDSGLAPGELFF. In DNA, the CDR3 is TGTGCCAGCAGTGACTCGGGACTAGCCCCCGGGGAGCTGTTTTTT. This rearrangement joins TRBV6-4 to TRBJ2-2; 9 bases map to TRBD2. The CDR3 consists of 15 residues. Germline V CDR1 and CDR2: MRHNA, SNTAGT. After removal of 0 bases from V and 6 bases from J, the junction contained 2 bases not matched to a gene.

The chain couples TRBV19 to TRBJ2-7; 10 bases agree with TRBD1. With V trimmed by 3 bases and J by 2 bases, 1 base remained unmatched. Germline-derived CDR1 and CDR2 are LNHDA and SQIVND (reference sequence). The CDR3 totals 14 residues. CDR3 amino acids: CASSMGTGAYEQYF. CDR3 coding DNA: TGTGCCAGTAGTATGGGGACAGGGGCCTACGAGCAGTACTTC. Supplemented by reference TRBV19 and TRBJ2-7, the full variable domain reads DGGITQSPKYLFRKEGQNVTLSCEQNLNHDAMYWYRQDPGQGLRLIYYSQIVNDFQKGDIAEGYSVSREKKESFPLTVTSAQKNPTAFYLCASSMGTGAYEQYFGPGTRLTVT.

The chain joins TRBV30 to TRBJ2-7; D may be TRBD1 or TRBD2 (5 bases each). CDR1 is GTSNPN and CDR2 is SVGIG in the germline V gene (reference sequence). The ends were cut back, 0 bases at V and 5 bases at J, with 17 bases in the middle. The CDR3 runs to 15 residues. The CDR3 protein is CAWSVQVGAQDEQYF. CDR3 in DNA: TGTGCCTGGAGTGTACAGGTGGGAGCGCAGGACGAGCAGTACTTC.

V is TRBV11-2 and J is TRBJ2-1; D remains ambiguous. The length of the CDR3 is 14 residues. V gave up 0 bases and J gave up 7 bases, with 10 bases separating them. The germline CDR1 and CDR2 sequences are SGHAT and FQNNGV. The CDR3 DNA sequence: TGTGCCAGCAGCTTAGAACACGGCCGTAATGAGCAGTTCTTC. It is translated as CASSLEHGRNEQFF.

J is TRBJ2-7 and V is TRBV4-1, with D possibly being TRBD1 or TRBD2 (5 bases each). Germline CDR1 reads MGHRA; CDR2 reads YSYEKL. CDR3 length: 16 residues. With 3 bases removed from V and 2 bases from J, the gap between germline ends came to 17 bases. CDR3 region: CASSHPLGTFTYEQYF. The CDR3 nucleotides read TGCGCCAGCAGCCACCCTCTTGGGACCTTCACCTACGAGCAGTACTTC.

This chain uses TRBV27 with TRBJ1-3; 8 bases are a match to TRBD1. The germline gives CDR1 MNHEY, CDR2 SMNVEV (reference sequence). The CDR3 sequence is 16 residues long. Unmatched junction bases numbered 10, after V lost 5 bases and J lost 4 bases. CDR3 DNA: TGTGCCAGCAGTCTACGGACAGGGATTTCGGGAAACACCATATATTTT. Protein product: CASSLRTGISGNTIYF.

The gene calls are TRBV6-6 and TRBJ2-3; 7 positions match TRBD2. Germline V gene data show CDR1 as MNHNY and CDR2 as SVGAGI (reference sequence). This CDR3 is built from 15 residues. The V gene end was trimmed by 6 bases and the J gene end by 7 bases; junction bases not matched to a gene: 13. The chain's CDR3 is CASRPRGEGYNTQYF. The CDR3, as DNA: TGTGCCAGCAGGCCCCGGGGGGAGGGGTATAATACGCAGTATTTT.

As concerns this clone: The same CDR3 can be traced to other DNA sequences in this sample. The V call is TRBV19, the J call TRBJ2-7; possible D gene TRBD1, 6 bases. Trimming removed 3 bases from V and 7 bases from J, with 7 bases in between. CDR3 length: 11 amino acids. The V gene's germline CDR1 is LNHDA and CDR2 SQIVND (reference sequence). CDR3 DNA: TGTGCCAGTAGTATTGGGACAGAGCAGTACTTC. The encoded protein is CASSIGTEQYF.

The chain couples TRBV2 to TRBJ2-3; the D gene is possibly TRBD1 (5 bases). Germline V CDR1 and CDR2: SNHLY, FYNNEI. The CDR3 contains 15 residues. V lost 8 bases, J lost 4 bases, and 19 bases lay in between. CDR3 nucleotide sequence: TGTGCCAGCTCTAACCAGGGCCGACTGGCAGATACGCAGTATTTT. It is translated as CASSNQGRLADTQYF.

The rearrangement uses TRBV7-6 and TRBJ2-7, with TRBD2 identical over 8 bases. V shed 1 base and J 7 bases; nucleotides not matched to a gene: 15. The CDR3 extends over 17 amino acids. CDR1 is SGHVS, CDR2 FNYEAQ, per germline. The DNA for the CDR3 is TGTGCCAGCAGCTTAGGTCCAGCGGGAGTGACCTTGGAGGAGCAGTACTTC. It translates to CASSLGPAGVTLEEQYF.

The chain uses TRBV9 and TRBJ2-2; no firm D call. V lost 0 bases to trimming and J lost 4 bases, with 7 bases between them. Germline lookup yields CDR1 SGDLS and CDR2 YYNGEE. This CDR3 has 14 residues. The CDR3 here is CASSVVASTGELFF. The CDR3 DNA sequence: TGTGCCAGCAGCGTAGTGGCGTCCACCGGGGAGCTGTTTTTT.

This chain uses TRBV10-3 with TRBJ2-2; D perhaps matches TRBD1 (6 bases). This CDR3 has 19 amino acids. Deletions cut 3 bases from V and 7 bases from J, with 27 bases between. CDR1 and CDR2 from the germline V gene are ENHRY and SYGVKD. The CDR3 DNA follows: TGTGCCATCAGTGATAACGACCAGAAAAGTACTCAGGGGATCGGGGAGCTGTTTTTT. It translates to CAISDNDQKSTQGIGELFF.

The rearrangement joins TRBV6-1 to TRBJ2-1, with 10 bases lining up with TRBD1. The V and J ends lost 3 bases and 9 bases, in that order; junction bases with no gene match: 8. The CDR3 spans 15 residues. Germline V gene lookup returns CDR1 MNHNS and CDR2 SASEGT. CDR3 in DNA: TGTGCCAGCAGTGATTTGGGACAGGGGTGGAGTGAGCAGTTCTTC. Amino acids: CASSDLGQGWSEQFF.

The chain carries TRBV15 and TRBJ2-3; TRBD2 might be the D (5 bases). CDR1 is LNHNV and CDR2 is YYDKDF in the germline V gene (reference sequence). Trimming removed 2 bases at V and 2 bases at J, with 14 bases between. The CDR3 spans 16 residues. The CDR3 DNA reads as TGTGCCACCAGCAGACTCCAGAAGGGAGACACAGATACGCAGTATTTT. Translating gives CATSRLQKGDTDTQYF. The full variable domain, in which reference TRBV15 and TRBJ2-3 provide the parts outside the CDR3, is DAMVIQNPRYQVTQFGKPVTLSCSQTLNHNVMYWYQQKSSQAPKLLFHYYDKDFNNEADTPDNFQSRRPNTSFCFLDIRSPGLGDTAMYLCATSRLQKGDTDTQYFGPGTRLTVL.

The chain carries TRBV27 and TRBJ1-2; perhaps TRBD1 as D (5 bases). The CDR3 runs 17 residues. Trimming shortened V by 2 bases and J by 7 bases, and 23 bases separated the two germline ends. Germline CDR1 is MNHEY and CDR2 is SMNVEV (reference sequence). The CDR3 loop is CASSLSFGHFQTGGYTF. The CDR3, as DNA: TGTGCCAGCAGTTTAAGTTTCGGACACTTCCAAACGGGTGGCTACACCTTC.

To note about this clone: This same CDR3 is encoded by further DNA sequences in the sample. The chain couples TRBV7-9 to TRBJ2-7; D is unresolved. This CDR3 is 12 amino acids long. The germline gives CDR1 SEHNR, CDR2 FQNEAQ (reference sequence). V dropped 3 bases and J dropped 0 bases, with 3 bases sitting between them. The CDR3 reads CASSFPSYEQYF. In DNA, the CDR3 is TGTGCCAGCAGCTTTCCCTCCTACGAGCAGTACTTC.

The chain uses TRBV6-1 and TRBJ1-2; D remains unclear. The CDR3 extends over 12 amino acids. From germline, CDR1 is MNHNS and CDR2 SASEGT. V gave up 5 bases and J gave up 4 bases, with 8 bases separating them. The CDR3 DNA reads TGTGCCAGCAGTACGGGCCTCTATGGCTACACCTTC. This encodes CASSTGLYGYTF.

CDR3 coding DNA: TGTGCCAGCAGTTTAGGATCCCCCCGAGAGACCCAGTACTTC. Translated, it gives CASSLGSPRETQYF. The rearrangement joins TRBV27 to TRBJ2-5, with D unclear. The germline CDR1 and CDR2 sequences are MNHEY and SMNVEV (reference sequence). V was pared by 2 bases and J by 4 bases, with 11 bases between. The CDR3 runs to 14 residues.

The DNA for the CDR3 is TGTGCCAGCAGCCTCGGGGCCTTCCAAGAGACCCAGTACTTC. Translation gives CASSLGAFQETQYF. The rearrangement uses TRBV7-6 and TRBJ2-5; perhaps D is TRBD1 or TRBD2 (5 bases each). Trimming took 5 bases from V and 1 from J, leaving 11 bases between them. The germline V gene has CDR1 SGHVS and CDR2 FNYEAQ. This CDR3 contains 14 residues.

J is TRBJ2-1 and V is TRBV30, with D perhaps TRBD1 (5 bases). Trimming took 6 bases from V and 7 from J, leaving 13 bases between them. The V gene's germline CDR1 is GTSNPN and CDR2 SVGIG (reference sequence). This CDR3 spans 12 amino acids. DNA for the CDR3: TGTGCCTGCGGACATTTGGGGAATGAGCAGTTCTTC. Protein: CACGHLGNEQFF.

This chain joins TRBV7-9 and TRBJ1-1; D gene unclear. Germline CDR1 is SEHNR and CDR2 is FQNEAQ (reference sequence). V was trimmed by 11 bases and J by 3 bases, leaving 16 bases between them. The CDR3 extends over 13 amino acids. CDR3 DNA: TGTGCCTCCGGACTAGGCGCGGACACTGAAGCTTTCTTT. This sequence encodes CASGLGADTEAFF.

The J gene is TRBJ2-1, the V gene TRBV27, with 12 bases fitting TRBD2. CDR1 MNHEY and CDR2 SMNVEV come from the germline V gene (reference sequence). The V gene end was trimmed by 6 bases and the J gene end by 0 bases; junction bases not matched to a gene: 21. The CDR3 consists of 22 residues. The CDR3 region has the DNA TGTGCCAGCAGAACCCAACGTCAGCGAACTAGCGGGAGGACTCGCTCCTACAATGAGCAGTTCTTC. Residues: CASRTQRQRTSGRTRSYNEQFF.

This clone was recorded a few times. This chain links TRBV6-6 with TRBJ1-4; D ambiguous. The V gene lost 4 bases and the J gene lost 10 bases, with 7 bases spanning the gap. The CDR3 runs 11 residues. Germline V gene sequence: CDR1 MNHNY, CDR2 SVGAGI (reference sequence). The CDR3 region has the DNA TGTGCCAGCAGTTTCCCCGGAAAACTGTTTTTT. Translation: CASSFPGKLFF.

The V gene is TRBV19, the J gene TRBJ1-5; no firm D call. Germline CDR1 reads LNHDA; CDR2 reads SQIVND (reference sequence). Trimming took off 5 bases at V and 3 bases at J, with 14 bases between the two ends. The CDR3 contains 15 residues. The CDR3 spells CASSLRVWNNQPQHF. CDR3 nucleotide sequence: TGTGCCAGTAGTTTGCGGGTTTGGAACAATCAGCCCCAGCATTTT.

The chain joins TRBV7-9 to TRBJ2-1, with 8 positions matching TRBD2. The V gene's germline CDR1 is SEHNR and CDR2 FQNEAQ (reference sequence). Unmatched junction bases numbered 4, after V lost 6 bases and J lost 6 bases. CDR3 size: 13 residues. CDR3: CASRGLAGNEQFF. The CDR3 bases are TGTGCCAGCAGAGGACTAGCTGGCAATGAGCAGTTCTTC.

The chain carries TRBV7-8 and TRBJ2-5, with 8 bases aligning to TRBD1. V trimming: 6 bases; J trimming: 4 bases; junction bases outside the gene matches: 4. The CDR3 covers 13 residues. Germline V gene data show CDR1 as SGHVS and CDR2 as FQNEAQ. As DNA, the CDR3 is TGTGCCAGCAGTGACAGGGGAAGAGAGACCCAGTACTTC. Encoded protein: CASSDRGRETQYF.

This chain joins TRBV6-5 and TRBJ2-5; unclear D gene. CDR1 and CDR2 (germline): MNHEY, SVGAGI. The CDR3 sequence is 15 residues long. The germline V and J ends were trimmed by 0 bases and 0 bases, with 8 bases remaining between them. CDR3 loop: CASSYSVGDQETQYF. CDR3 nucleotide sequence: TGTGCCAGCAGTTACTCCGTCGGAGACCAAGAGACCCAGTACTTC.